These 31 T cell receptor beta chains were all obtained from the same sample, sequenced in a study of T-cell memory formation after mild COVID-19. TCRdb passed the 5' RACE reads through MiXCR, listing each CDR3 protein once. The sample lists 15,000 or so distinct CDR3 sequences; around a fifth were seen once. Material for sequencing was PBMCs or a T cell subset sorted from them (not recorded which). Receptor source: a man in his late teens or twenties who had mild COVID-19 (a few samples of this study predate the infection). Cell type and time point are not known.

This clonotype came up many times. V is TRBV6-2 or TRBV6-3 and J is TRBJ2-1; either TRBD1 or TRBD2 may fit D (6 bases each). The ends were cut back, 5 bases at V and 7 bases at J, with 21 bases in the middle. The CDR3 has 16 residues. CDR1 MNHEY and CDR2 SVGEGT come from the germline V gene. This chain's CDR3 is CASSHHIIGGVNEQFF. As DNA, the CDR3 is TGTGCCAGCAGTCACCACATTATCGGGGGCGTGAATGAGCAGTTCTTC.

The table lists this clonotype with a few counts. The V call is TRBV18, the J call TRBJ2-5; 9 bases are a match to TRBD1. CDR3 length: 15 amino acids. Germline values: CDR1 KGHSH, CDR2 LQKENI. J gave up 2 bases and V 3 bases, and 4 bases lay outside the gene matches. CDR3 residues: CASSPTDRGQETQYF. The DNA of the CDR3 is TGTGCCAGCTCACCGACCGACAGGGGGCAAGAGACCCAGTACTTC.

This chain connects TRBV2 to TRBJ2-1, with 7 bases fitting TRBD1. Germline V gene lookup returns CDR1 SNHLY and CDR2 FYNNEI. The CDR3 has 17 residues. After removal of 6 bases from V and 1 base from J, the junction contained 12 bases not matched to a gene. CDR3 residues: CASSIGTGARSYNEQFF. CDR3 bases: TGTGCCAGCAGCATAGGAACAGGGGCTAGATCCTACAATGAGCAGTTCTTC.

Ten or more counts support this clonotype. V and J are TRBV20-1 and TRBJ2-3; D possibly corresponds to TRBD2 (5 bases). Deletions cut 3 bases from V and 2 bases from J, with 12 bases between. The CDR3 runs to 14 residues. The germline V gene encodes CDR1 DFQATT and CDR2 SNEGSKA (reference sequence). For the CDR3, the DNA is TGCAGTGCTAGTCCCGCGGGCCCCACAGATACGCAGTATTTT. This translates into CSASPAGPTDTQYF.

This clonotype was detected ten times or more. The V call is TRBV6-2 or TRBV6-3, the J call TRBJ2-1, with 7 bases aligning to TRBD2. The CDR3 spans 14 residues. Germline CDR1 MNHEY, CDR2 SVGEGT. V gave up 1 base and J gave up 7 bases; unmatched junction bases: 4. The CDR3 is CASSYLDGGNEQFF. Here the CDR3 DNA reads TGTGCCAGCAGTTACTTAGACGGGGGGAATGAGCAGTTCTTC.

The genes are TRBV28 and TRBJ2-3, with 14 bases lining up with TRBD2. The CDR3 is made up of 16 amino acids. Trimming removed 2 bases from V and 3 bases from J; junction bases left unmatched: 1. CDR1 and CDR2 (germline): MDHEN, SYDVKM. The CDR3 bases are TGTGCCAGCAGTTTAGGACTAGCGGGAGGAACAGATACGCAGTATTTT. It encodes CASSLGLAGGTDTQYF.

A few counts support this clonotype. CDR3 sequence (DNA): TGTGCCAGCAGCCGGGGGGGCTCCTACAATGAGCAGTTCTTC. It yields the protein CASSRGGSYNEQFF. V usage is TRBV9 and J usage is TRBJ2-1, with TRBD2 matching over 8 bases. The CDR3 contains 14 residues. Per germline, CDR1 SGDLS and CDR2 YYNGEE. Losses at the gene ends were 4 bases for V and 0 bases for J; bases not matched to a gene: 0.

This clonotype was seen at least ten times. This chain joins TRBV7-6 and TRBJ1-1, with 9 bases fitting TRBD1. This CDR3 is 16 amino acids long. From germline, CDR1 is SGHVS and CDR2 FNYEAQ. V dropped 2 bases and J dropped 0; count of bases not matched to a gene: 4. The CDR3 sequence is CASSLYDRGMNTEAFF. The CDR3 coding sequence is TGTGCCAGCAGCTTATATGACAGGGGGATGAACACTGAAGCTTTCTTT.

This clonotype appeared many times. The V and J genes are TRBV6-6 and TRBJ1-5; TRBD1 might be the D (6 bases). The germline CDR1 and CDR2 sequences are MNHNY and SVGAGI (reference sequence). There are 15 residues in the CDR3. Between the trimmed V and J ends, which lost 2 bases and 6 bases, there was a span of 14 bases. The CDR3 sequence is CASSYAGDMGQPQHF. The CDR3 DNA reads TGTGCCAGCAGTTACGCCGGGGACATGGGTCAGCCCCAGCATTTT.

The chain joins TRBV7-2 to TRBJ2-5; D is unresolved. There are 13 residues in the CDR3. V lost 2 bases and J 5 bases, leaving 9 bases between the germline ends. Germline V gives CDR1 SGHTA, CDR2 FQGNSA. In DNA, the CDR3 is TGTGCCAGCAGCTTATCTCCCCGGGAGACCCAGTACTTC. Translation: CASSLSPRETQYF.

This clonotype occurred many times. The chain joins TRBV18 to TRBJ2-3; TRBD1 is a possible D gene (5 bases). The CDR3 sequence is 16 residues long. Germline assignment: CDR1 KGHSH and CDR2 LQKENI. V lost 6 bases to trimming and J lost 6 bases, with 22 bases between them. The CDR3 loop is CASSPTSRGKDDTQYF. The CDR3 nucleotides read TGTGCCAGCTCGCCAACCAGTAGGGGCAAAGATGATACGCAGTATTTT.

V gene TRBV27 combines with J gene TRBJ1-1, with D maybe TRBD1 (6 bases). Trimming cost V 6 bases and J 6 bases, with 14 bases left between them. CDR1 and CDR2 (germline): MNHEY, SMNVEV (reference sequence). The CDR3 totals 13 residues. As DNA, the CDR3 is TGTGCCAGCAGATCAGGCGGGGGCCCTGAAGCTTTCTTT. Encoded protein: CASRSGGGPEAFF.

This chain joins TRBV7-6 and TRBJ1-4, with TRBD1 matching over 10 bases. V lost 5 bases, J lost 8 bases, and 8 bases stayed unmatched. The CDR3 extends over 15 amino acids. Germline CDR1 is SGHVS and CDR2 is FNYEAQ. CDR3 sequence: CASSKTDRGLEKLFF. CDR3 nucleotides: TGTGCCAGCAGCAAAACCGACAGGGGGCTCGAAAAACTGTTTTTT.

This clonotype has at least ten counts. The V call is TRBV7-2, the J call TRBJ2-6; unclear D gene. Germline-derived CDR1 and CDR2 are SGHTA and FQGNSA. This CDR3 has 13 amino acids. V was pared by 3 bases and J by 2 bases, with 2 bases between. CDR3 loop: CASSFAGANVLTF. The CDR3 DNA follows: TGTGCCAGCAGCTTCGCTGGGGCCAACGTCCTGACTTTC.

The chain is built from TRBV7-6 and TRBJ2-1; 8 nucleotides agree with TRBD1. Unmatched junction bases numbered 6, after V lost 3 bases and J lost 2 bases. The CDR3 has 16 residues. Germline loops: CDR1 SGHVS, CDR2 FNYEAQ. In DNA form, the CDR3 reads TGTGCCAGCAGCTTTGACAGGGGTAACCCCTACAATGAGCAGTTCTTC. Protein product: CASSFDRGNPYNEQFF.

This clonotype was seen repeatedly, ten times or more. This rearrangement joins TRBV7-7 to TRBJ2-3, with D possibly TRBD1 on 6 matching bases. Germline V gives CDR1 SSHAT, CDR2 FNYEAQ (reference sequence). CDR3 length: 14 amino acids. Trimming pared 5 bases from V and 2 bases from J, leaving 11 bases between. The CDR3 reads CASSQDSITDTQYF. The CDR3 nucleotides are TGTGCCAGCAGCCAGGACAGTATCACAGATACGCAGTATTTT.

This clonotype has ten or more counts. The CDR3 nucleotides are TGTGCCAGCAGCTTAAAGATCAGGGTGGACACTGAAGCTTTCTTT. As protein: CASSLKIRVDTEAFF. V usage is TRBV7-9 and J usage is TRBJ1-1, with a tentative D call TRBD1 (5 bases). The germline CDR1 and CDR2 sequences are SEHNR and FQNEAQ (reference sequence). V was cut by 2 bases and J by 3 bases, with 13 bases left in between. The CDR3 consists of 15 residues.

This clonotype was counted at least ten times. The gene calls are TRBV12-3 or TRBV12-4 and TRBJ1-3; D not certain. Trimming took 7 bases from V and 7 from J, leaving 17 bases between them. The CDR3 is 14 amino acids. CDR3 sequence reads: CASTQPPVRNTIYF. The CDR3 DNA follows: TGTGCCAGCACCCAGCCGCCAGTCCGGAACACCATATATTTT.

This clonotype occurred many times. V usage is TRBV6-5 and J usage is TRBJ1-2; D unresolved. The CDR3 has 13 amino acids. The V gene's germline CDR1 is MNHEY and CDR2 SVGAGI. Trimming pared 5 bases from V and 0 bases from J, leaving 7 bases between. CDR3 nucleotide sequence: TGTGCCAGCAGTGCTGCGTCTAACTATGGCTACACCTTC. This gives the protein CASSAASNYGYTF.

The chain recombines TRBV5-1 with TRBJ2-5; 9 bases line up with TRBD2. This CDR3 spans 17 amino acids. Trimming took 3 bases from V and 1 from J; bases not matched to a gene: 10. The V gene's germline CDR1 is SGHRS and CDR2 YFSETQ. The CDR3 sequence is CASSSRSSGSSQETQYF. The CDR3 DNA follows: TGCGCCAGCAGCTCCCGTAGTAGCGGGAGCTCCCAAGAGACCCAGTACTTC.

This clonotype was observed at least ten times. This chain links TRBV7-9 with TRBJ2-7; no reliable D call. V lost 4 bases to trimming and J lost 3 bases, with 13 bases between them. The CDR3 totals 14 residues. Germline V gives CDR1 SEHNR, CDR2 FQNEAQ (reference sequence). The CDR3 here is CASSYQLGYYEQYF. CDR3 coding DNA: TGTGCCAGCAGCTATCAGCTGGGGTACTACGAGCAGTACTTC.

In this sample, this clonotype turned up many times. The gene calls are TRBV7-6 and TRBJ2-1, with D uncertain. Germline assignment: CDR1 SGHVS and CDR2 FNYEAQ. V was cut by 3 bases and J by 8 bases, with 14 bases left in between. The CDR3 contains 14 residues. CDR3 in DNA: TGTGCCAGCAGCTTCCAATTTGGTATCGATGAGCAGTTCTTC. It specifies CASSFQFGIDEQFF.

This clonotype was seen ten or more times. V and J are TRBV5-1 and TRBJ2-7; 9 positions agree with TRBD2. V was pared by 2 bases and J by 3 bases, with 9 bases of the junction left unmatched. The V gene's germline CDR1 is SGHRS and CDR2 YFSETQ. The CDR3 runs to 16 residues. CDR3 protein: CASSFAPGTSFYEQYF. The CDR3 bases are TGCGCCAGCAGCTTTGCCCCCGGGACTAGCTTCTACGAGCAGTACTTC.

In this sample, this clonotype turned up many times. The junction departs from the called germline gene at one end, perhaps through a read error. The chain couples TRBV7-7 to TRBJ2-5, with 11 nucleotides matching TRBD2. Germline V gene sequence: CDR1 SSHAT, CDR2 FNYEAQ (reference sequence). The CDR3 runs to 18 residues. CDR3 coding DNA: TGTGCTAGCAGCTTAGGGTGGCCGGGACTAGCGGTTCAAGAGACCCAGTACTTC. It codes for CASSLGWPGLAVQETQYF.

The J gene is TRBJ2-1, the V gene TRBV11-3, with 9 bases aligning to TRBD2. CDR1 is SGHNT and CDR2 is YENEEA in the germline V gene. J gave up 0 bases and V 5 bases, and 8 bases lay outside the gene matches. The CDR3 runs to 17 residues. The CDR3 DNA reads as TGTGCCAGCAGCATCGGGACTAGCATAGACTCCTACAATGAGCAGTTCTTC. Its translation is CASSIGTSIDSYNEQFF.

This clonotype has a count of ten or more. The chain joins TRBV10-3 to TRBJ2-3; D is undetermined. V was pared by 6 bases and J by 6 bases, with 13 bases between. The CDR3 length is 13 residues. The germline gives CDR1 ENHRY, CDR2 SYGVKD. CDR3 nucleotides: TGTGCCATCAGGGATAATGGGGTGGATACGCAGTATTTT. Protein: CAIRDNGVDTQYF.

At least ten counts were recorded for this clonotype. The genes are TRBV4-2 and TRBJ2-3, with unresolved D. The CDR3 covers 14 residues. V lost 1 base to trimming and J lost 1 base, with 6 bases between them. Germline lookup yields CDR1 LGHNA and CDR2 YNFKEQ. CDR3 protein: CASSQGHGTDTQYF. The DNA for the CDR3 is TGTGCCAGCAGCCAAGGTCACGGCACAGATACGCAGTATTTT.

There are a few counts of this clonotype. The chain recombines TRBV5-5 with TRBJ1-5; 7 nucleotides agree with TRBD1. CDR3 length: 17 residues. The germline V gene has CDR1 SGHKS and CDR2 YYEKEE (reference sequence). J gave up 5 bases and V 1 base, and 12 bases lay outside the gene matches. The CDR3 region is CASSLRAGGGLDQPQHF. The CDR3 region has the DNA TGTGCCAGCAGCTTGAGGGCAGGGGGTGGTTTGGATCAGCCCCAGCATTTT.

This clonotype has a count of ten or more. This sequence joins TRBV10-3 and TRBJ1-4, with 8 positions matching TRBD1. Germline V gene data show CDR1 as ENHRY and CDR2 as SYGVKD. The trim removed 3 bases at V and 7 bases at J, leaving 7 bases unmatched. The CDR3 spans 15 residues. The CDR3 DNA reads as TGTGCCATCAGTGACTCGACAGGGGCGCGTGAAAAACTGTTTTTT. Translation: CAISDSTGAREKLFF.

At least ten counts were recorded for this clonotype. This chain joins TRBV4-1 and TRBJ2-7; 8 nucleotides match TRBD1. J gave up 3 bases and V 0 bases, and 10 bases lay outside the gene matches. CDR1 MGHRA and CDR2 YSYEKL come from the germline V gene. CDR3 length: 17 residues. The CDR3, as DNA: TGCGCCAGCAGCCAAGAATGGGTCGGGACAGGCGTCTACGAGCAGTACTTC. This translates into CASSQEWVGTGVYEQYF.

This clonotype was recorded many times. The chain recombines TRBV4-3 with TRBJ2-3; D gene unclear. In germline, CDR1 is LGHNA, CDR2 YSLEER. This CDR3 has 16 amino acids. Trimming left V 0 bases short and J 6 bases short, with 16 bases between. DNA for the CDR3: TGCGCCAGCAGCCAAGATCGAACTATAGCTTACGATACGCAGTATTTT. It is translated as CASSQDRTIAYDTQYF.